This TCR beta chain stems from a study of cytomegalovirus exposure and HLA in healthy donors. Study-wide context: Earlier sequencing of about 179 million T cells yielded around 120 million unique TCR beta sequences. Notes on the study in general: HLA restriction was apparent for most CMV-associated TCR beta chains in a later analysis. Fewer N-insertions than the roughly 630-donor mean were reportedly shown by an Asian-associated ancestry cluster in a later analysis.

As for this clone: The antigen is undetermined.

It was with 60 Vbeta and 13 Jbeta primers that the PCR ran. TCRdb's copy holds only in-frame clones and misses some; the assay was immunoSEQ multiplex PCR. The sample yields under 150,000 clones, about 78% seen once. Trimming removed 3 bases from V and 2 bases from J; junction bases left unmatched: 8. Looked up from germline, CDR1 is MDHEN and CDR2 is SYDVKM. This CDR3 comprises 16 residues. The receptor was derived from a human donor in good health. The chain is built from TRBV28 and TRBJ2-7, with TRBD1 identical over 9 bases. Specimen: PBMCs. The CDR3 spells CASSFYIGTGTYEQYF. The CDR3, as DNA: TGTGCCAGCAGTTTTTACATTGGGACAGGGACCTACGAGCAGTACTTC.